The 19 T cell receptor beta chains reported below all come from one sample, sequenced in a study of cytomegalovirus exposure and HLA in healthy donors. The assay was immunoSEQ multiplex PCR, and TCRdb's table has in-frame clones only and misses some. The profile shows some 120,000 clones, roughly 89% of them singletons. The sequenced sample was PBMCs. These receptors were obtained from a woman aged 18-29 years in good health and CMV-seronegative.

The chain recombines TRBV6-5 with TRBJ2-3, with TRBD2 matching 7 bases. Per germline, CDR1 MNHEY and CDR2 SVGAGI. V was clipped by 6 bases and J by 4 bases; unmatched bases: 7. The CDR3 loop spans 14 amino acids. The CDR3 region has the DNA TGTGCCAGCAGACAAAGCGGGACCGCAGATACGCAGTATTTT. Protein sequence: CASRQSGTADTQYF.

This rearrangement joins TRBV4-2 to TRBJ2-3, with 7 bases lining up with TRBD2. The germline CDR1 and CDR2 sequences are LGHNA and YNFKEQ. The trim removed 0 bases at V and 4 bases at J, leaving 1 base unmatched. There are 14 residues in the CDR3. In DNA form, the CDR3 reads TGTGCCAGCAGCCAAGAGACTAGCTCAGATACGCAGTATTTT. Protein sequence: CASSQETSSDTQYF.

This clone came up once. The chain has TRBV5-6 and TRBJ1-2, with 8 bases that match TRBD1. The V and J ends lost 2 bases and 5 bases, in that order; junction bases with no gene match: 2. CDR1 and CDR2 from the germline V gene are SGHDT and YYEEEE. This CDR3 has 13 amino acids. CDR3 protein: CASSFRGPYGYTF. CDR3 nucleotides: TGTGCCAGCAGCTTCAGGGGGCCTTATGGCTACACCTTC.

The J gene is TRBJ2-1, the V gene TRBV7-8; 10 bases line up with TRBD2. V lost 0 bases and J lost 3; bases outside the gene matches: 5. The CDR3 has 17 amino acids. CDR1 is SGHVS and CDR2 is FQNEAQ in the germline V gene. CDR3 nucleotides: TGTGCCAGCAGCTTAGCCGGACTAGCGGAGATCTACAATGAGCAGTTCTTC. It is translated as CASSLAGLAEIYNEQFF.

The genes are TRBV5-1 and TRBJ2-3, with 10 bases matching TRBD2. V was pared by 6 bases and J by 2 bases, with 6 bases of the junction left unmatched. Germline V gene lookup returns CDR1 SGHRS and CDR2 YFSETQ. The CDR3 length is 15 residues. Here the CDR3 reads CASTWTSGNTDTQYF. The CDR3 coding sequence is TGCGCCAGCACCTGGACTAGCGGAAACACAGATACGCAGTATTTT.

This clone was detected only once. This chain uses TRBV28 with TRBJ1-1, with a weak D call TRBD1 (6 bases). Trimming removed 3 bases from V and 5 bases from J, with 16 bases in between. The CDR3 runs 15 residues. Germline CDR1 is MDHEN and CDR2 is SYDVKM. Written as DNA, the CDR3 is TGTGCCAGCAGTTTGGGGGGGCCGTATTTGACTGAAGCTTTCTTT. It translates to CASSLGGPYLTEAFF.

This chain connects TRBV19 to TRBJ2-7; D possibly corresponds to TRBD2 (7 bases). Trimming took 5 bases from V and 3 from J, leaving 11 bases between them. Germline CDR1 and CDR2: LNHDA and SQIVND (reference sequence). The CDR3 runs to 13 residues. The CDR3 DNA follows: TGTGCCAGTAGTGAGGGGGGGTACTACGAGCAGTACTTC. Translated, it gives CASSEGGYYEQYF. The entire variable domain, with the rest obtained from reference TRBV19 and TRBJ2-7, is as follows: DGGITQSPKYLFRKEGQNVTLSCEQNLNHDAMYWYRQDPGQGLRLIYYSQIVNDFQKGDIAEGYSVSREKKESFPLTVTSAQKNPTAFYLCASSEGGYYEQYFGPGTRLTVT.

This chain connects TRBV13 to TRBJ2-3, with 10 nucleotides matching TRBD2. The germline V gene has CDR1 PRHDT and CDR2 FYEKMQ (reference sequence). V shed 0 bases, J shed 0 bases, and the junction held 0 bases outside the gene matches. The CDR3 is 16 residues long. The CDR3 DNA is TGTGCCAGCAGCTTAGGGACTAGCGGGAGCACAGATACGCAGTATTTT. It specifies CASSLGTSGSTDTQYF.

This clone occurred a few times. The CDR3 loop reads CASSVPPGYEQYF. The CDR3 nucleotides are TGTGCCAGTAGTGTCCCCCCGGGCTACGAGCAGTACTTC. The chain couples TRBV19 to TRBJ2-7, with no clear D. Germline V gene lookup returns CDR1 LNHDA and CDR2 SQIVND (reference sequence). The CDR3 has 13 amino acids. V shed 5 bases and J shed 3 bases, with 11 bases lying between them.

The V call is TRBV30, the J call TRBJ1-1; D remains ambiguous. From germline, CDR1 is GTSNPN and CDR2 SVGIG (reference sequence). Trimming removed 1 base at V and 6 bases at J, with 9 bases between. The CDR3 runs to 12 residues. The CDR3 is CAWSEITPEAFF. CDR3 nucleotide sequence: TGTGCCTGGAGTGAAATCACTCCTGAAGCTTTCTTT.

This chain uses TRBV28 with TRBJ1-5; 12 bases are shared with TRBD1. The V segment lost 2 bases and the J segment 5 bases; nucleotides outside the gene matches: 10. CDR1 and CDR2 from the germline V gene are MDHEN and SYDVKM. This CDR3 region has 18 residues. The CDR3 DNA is TGTGCCAGCAGTTTAACGCTGGGACAGGGGGCCCTTTATCAGCCCCAGCATTTT. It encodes CASSLTLGQGALYQPQHF. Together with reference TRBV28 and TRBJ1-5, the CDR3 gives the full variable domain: DVKVTQSSRYLVKRTGEKVFLECVQDMDHENMFWYRQDPGLGLRLIYFSYDVKMKEKGDIPEGYSVSREKKERFSLILESASTNQTSMYLCASSLTLGQGALYQPQHFGDGTRLSIL.

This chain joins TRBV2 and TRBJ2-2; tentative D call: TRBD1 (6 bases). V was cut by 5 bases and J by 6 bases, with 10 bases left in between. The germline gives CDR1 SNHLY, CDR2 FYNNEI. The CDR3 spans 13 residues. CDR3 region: CASSNRVSGELFF. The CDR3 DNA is TGTGCCAGCAGTAACAGGGTTTCCGGGGAGCTGTTTTTT.

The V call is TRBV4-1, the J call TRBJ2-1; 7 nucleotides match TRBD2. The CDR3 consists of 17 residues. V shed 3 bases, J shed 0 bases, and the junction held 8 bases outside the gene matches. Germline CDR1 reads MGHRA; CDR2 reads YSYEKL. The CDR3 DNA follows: TGCGCCAGCAGCCAGCTAGGGACTACGAGCTCCTACAATGAGCAGTTCTTC. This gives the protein CASSQLGTTSSYNEQFF.

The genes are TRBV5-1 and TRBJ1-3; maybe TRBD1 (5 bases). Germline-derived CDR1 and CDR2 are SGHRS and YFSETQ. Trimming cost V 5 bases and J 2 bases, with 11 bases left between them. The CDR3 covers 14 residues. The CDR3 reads CASSRWGAGNTIYF. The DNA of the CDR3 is TGCGCCAGCAGTCGGTGGGGGGCTGGAAACACCATATATTTT. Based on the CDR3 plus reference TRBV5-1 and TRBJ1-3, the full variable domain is KAGVTQTPRYLIKTRGQQVTLSCSPISGHRSVSWYQQTPGQGLQFLFEYFSETQRNKGNFPGRFSGRQFSNSRSEMNVSTLELGDSALYLCASSRWGAGNTIYFGEGSWLTVV.

CDR3 sequence (DNA): TGTGCCAGCAGTCCCCCCCCGACAGGCCGGGGTACGCAGTATTTT. This translates into CASSPPPTGRGTQYF. This rearrangement joins TRBV27 to TRBJ2-3, with a possible D match to TRBD1 (6 bases). V lost 5 bases to trimming and J lost 8 bases, with 20 bases between them. Germline values: CDR1 MNHEY, CDR2 SMNVEV (reference sequence). The CDR3 consists of 15 residues.

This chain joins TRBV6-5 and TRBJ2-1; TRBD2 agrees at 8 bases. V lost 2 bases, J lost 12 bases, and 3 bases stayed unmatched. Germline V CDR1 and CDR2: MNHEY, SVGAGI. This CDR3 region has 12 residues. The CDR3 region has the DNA TGTGCCAGCAGTTACAGCGGGGGCGGGCAGTTCTTC. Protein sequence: CASSYSGGGQFF.

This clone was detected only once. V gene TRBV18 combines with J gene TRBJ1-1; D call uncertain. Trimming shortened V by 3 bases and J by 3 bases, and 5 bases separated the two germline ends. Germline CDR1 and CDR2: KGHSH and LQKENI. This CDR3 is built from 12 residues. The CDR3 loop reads CASSPLDTEAFF. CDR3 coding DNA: TGTGCCAGCTCACCTCTCGACACTGAAGCTTTCTTT. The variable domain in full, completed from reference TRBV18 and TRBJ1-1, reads NAGVMQNPRHLVRRRGQEARLRCSPMKGHSHVYWYRQLPEEGLKFMVYLQKENIIDESGMPKERFSAEFPKEGPSILRIQQVVRGDSAAYFCASSPLDTEAFFGQGTRLTVV.

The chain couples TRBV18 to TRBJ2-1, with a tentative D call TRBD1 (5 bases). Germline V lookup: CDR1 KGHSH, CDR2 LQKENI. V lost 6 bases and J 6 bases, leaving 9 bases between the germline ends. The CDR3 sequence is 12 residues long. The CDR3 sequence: CASSPRVNEQFF. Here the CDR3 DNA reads TGTGCCAGCTCCCCCAGGGTCAATGAGCAGTTCTTC.

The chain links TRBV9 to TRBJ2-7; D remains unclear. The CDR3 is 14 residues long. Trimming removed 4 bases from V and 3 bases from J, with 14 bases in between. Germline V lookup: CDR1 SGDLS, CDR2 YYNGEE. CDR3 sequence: CASSTHGERYEQYF. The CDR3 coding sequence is TGTGCCAGCAGCACCCACGGTGAACGCTACGAGCAGTACTTC.